This paragraph reports one T cell receptor (beta chain). The source of the sample is a study of blood T cell repertoires in COVID-19. Whole-study context: The origin of the acute and convalescent COVID-19 samples was the United States, Italy and Spain. The cDNA or gDNA used as material had been derived from T cells, B-cell-depleted T cells, or PBMCs.

In the study's own analysis: Researchers report that nucleated cell counts were estimated from reference gene primer amplification. Generated by immunoSEQ multiplex PCR, the TCRdb table keeps only in-frame clones and is missing some. V, J and clone size are those of that table, while D and trimming were read from the DNA. The sample includes some 290,000 clones, around 90% of them seen just once. Enrollment of patients from Seattle took place during active infection, with longitudinal follow-up. Germline-derived CDR1 and CDR2 are MNHEY and SVGEGT. The CDR3 sequence is 16 residues long. V was pared by 0 bases and J by 2 bases, with 14 bases between.

The TCR comes from a woman in her 40s with COVID-19, enrolled during active disease. This chain links TRBV6-2 or TRBV6-3 with TRBJ2-7; a possible D gene is TRBD1 (6 bases). Sequencing used peripheral blood. Here the CDR3 reads CASSYSTAGAAYEQYF. The CDR3, as DNA: TGTGCCAGCAGTTACTCTACGGCAGGGGCGGCCTACGAGCAGTACTTC.